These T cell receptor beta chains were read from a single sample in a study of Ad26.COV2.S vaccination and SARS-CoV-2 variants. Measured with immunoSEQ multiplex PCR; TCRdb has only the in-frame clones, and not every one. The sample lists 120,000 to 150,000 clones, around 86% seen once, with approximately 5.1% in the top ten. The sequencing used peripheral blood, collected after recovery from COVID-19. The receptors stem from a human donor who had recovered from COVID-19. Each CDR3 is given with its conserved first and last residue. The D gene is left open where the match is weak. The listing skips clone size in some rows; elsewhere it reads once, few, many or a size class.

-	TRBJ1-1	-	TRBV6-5	CASSYSTDSIEAFF	TGTGCCAGCAGTTACTCGACAGATAGTATAGAAGCTTTCTTT
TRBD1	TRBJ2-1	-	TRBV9	CASSVARTGGDNEQFF	TGTGCCAGCAGCGTGGCACGGACAGGGGGGGACAATGAGCAGTTCTTC
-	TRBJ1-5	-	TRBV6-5	CASSMQSGDQPQHF	TGTGCCAGCAGCATGCAATCAGGGGATCAGCCCCAGCATTTT
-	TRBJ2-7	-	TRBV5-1	CASSTEARGPYEQYF	TGCGCCAGCAGCACCGAGGCGCGGGGGCCCTACGAGCAGTACTTC
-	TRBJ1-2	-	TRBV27	CASSPSRVLGYTF	TGTGCCAGCAGTCCATCCAGGGTACTAGGCTACACCTTC
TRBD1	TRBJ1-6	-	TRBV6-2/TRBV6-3	CASSYSGQGVPLHF	TGTGCCAGCAGTTACTCGGGACAGGGGGTACCCCTCCACTTT
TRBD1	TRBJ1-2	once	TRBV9	CASLGTGVGYTF	TGTGCCAGTCTTGGAACAGGGGTTGGCTACACCTTC
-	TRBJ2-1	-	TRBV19	CASSFYNYNEQFF	TGTGCCAGTAGTTTTTATAACTACAATGAGCAGTTCTTC
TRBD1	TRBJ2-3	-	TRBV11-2	CASSLGDRLQPTDTQYF	TGTGCCAGCAGCCTAGGGGACAGGCTACAACCCACAGATACGCAGTATTTT
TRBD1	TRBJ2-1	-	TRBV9	CASSPGQGDHEQFF	TGTGCCAGCAGTCCGGGACAGGGGGATCATGAGCAGTTCTTC
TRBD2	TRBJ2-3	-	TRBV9	CASSVNLGGGGHTDTQYF	TGTGCCAGCAGCGTAAATTTGGGAGGCGGGGGGCACACAGATACGCAGTATTTT
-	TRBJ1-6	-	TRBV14	CASSQDGQTLTGDSPLHF	TGTGCCAGCAGCCAAGATGGGCAAACACTGACGGGGGATTCACCCCTCCACTTT
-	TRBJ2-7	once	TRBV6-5	CASSTGLGYEQYF	TGTGCCAGCAGTACAGGGTTGGGCTACGAGCAGTACTTC